The 4 T cell receptor beta chains presented below share a single source sample, sequenced in a study of blood T cell repertoires in COVID-19. Sequencing used immunoSEQ multiplex PCR; TCRdb keeps in-frame clones, though not all of them. This sample has under 300,000 clones, with nearly 85% found just once. Sequences were obtained from peripheral blood. The receptors originated from a human donor in a cohort sampled during active COVID-19.

V and J are TRBV2 and TRBJ1-2; TRBD1 might be the D (5 bases). This CDR3 has 15 residues. Germline-derived CDR1 and CDR2 are SNHLY and FYNNEI. The V end was cut by 3 bases, the J end by 2 bases, with 13 bases between. The CDR3: CASSDHREGNYGYTF. CDR3 sequence (DNA): TGTGCCAGCAGTGATCATAGGGAGGGGAACTATGGCTACACCTTC.

The rearrangement uses TRBV4-2 and TRBJ1-2, with 7 bases lining up with TRBD1. The germline CDR1 and CDR2 sequences are LGHNA and YNFKEQ. After removal of 0 bases from V and 1 base from J, the junction contained 2 bases not matched to a gene. This CDR3 has 15 amino acids. The CDR3, as DNA: TGTGCCAGCAGCCAAGACGGACAGGTTAACTATGGCTACACCTTC. Protein: CASSQDGQVNYGYTF.

The rearrangement uses TRBV5-1 and TRBJ2-3; possible D gene TRBD1, 5 bases. V lost 4 bases and J lost 1, with 13 bases in between. CDR3 length: 15 residues. The V gene's germline CDR1 is SGHRS and CDR2 YFSETQ. CDR3 residues: CASSLQVWGTDTQYF. The DNA of the CDR3 is TGCGCCAGCAGCCTACAGGTTTGGGGCACAGATACGCAGTATTTT.

In this sample, this clone turned up a few times. The chain carries TRBV20-1 and TRBJ1-1, with D unclear. This CDR3 contains 11 residues. The V gene lost 0 bases and the J gene lost 5 bases, with 4 bases spanning the gap. CDR1 and CDR2 (germline): DFQATT, SNEGSKA (reference sequence). This CDR3 reads CSARERTEAFF. The CDR3 DNA sequence: TGCAGTGCTAGAGAACGGACTGAAGCTTTCTTT.